One T cell receptor (beta chain) is described in this entry. This record comes from a study of OX40 agonist ivuxolimab in advanced cancers. Germline assignment: CDR1 SGHAT and CDR2 FQNNGV. Trimming left V 5 bases short and J 1 base short, with 8 bases between. There are 13 residues in the CDR3. Profiling relied on immunoSEQ multiplex PCR, and the TCRdb table lists in-frame clones only, not all of them. The repertoire holds 70,000 to 90,000 clones, with 84% as singletons. The sample consisted of CD4+ or CD8+ T cells sorted from blood, taken in a trial of the OX40 agonist ivuxolimab. This clonotype was obtained from an adult with an advanced solid tumor such as melanoma, head and neck, liver or kidney cancer. This chain links TRBV11-2 with TRBJ1-1, with D unresolved. CDR3 coding DNA: TGTGCCAGCAGCGTCACAAGGAACACTGAAGCTTTCTTT. It translates to CASSVTRNTEAFF.